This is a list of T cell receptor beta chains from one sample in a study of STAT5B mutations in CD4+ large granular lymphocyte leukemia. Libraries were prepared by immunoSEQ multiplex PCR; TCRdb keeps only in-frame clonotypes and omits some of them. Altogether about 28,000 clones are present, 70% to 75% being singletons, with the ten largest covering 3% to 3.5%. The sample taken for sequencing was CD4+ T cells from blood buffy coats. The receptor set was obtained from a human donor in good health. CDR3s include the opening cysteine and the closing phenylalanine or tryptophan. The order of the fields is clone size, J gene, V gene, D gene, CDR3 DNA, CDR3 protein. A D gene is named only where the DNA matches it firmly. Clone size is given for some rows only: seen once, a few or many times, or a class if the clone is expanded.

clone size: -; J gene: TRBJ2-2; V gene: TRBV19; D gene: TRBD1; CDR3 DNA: TGTGCCAGTAGTATTATAAGGGGACAGGGGAACAGCGGGGAGCTGTTTTTT; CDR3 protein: CASSIIRGQGNSGELFF
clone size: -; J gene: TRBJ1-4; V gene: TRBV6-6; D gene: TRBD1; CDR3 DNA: TGTGCCAGCAGTCTTCCGGGACAGGGCAATGAAAAACTGTTTTTT; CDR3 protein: CASSLPGQGNEKLFF
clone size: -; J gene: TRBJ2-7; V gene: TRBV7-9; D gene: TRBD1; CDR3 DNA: TGTGCCAGCAGCTTACATCAAGGATTGGGGACAGGATCCTACGAGCAGTACTTC; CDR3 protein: CASSLHQGLGTGSYEQYF
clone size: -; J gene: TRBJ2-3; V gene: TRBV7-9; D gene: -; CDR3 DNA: TGTGCCAGCAGCTTACTCTTAGGGGCGATGCCAGATACGCAGTATTTT; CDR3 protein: CASSLLLGAMPDTQYF
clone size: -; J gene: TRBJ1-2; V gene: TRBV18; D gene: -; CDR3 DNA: TGTGCCAGCTCACCAGACGGACAGAAGTACTATGGCTACACCTTC; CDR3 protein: CASSPDGQKYYGYTF
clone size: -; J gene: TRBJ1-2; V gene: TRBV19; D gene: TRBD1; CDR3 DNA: TGTGCCAGTTCCTCGCCCGGTGAGGCAGGGGGACGCTACACCTTC; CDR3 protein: CASSSPGEAGGRYTF
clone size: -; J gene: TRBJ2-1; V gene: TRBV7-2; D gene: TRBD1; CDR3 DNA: TGTGCCAGCAGCACCAGGACAGGGTTCAATGAGCAGTTCTTC; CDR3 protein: CASSTRTGFNEQFF
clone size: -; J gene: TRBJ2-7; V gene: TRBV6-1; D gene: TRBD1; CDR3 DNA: TGTGCCAGCAGTGTTCGGACAGGCGAGCAGTACTTC; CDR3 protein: CASSVRTGEQYF
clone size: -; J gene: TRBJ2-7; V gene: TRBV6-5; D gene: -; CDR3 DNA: TGTGCCAGCAGTCGGGACCGGGGCTCCTACGAGCAGTACTTC; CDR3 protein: CASSRDRGSYEQYF
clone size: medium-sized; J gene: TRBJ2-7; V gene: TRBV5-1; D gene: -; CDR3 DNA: TGCGCCAGCAGCTTGGGTCCTCGCTCCTACGAGCAGTACTTC; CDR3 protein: CASSLGPRSYEQYF
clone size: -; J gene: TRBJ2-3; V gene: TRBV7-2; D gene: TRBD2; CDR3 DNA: TGTGCCAGCAGCTTAGTCCCTCTTAGCGGGAGCGCAGATACGCAGTATTTT; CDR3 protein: CASSLVPLSGSADTQYF
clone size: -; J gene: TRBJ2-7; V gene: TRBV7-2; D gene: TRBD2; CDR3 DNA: TGTGCCAGCAAACCGGGACTAGTCTCCTACGAGCAGTACTTC; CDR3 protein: CASKPGLVSYEQYF
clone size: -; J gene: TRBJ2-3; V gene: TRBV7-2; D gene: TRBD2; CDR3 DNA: TGTGCCAGCAGCAAAGCGGGACTTTCCACAGATACGCAGTATTTT; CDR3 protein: CASSKAGLSTDTQYF
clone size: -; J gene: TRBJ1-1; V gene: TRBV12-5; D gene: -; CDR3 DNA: TGTGCTAGTGGTTTGGCGTCCGCCCTGGGGAAGAACACTGAAGCTTTCTTT; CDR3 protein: CASGLASALGKNTEAFF
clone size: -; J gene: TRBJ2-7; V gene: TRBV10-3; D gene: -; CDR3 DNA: TGTGCCATCAGTGAGTATCGGGCTGGGCAGTACTTC; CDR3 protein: CAISEYRAGQYF
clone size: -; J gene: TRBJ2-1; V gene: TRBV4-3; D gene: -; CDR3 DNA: TGCGCCAGCAGCCCTGTCCAAACCGTAAACAATGAGCAGTTCTTC; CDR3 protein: CASSPVQTVNNEQFF
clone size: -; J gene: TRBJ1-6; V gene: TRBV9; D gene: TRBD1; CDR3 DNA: TGTGCCAGCAGCGAGGACAGGGGTAATTCACCCCTCCACTTT; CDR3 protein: CASSEDRGNSPLHF
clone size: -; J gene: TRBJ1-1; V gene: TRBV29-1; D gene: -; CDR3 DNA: TGCAGCTCACGGGGGGGCCGGGGCACTGAAGCTTTCTTT; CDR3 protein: CSSRGGRGTEAFF
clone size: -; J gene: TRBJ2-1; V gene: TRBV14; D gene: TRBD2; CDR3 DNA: TGTGCCAGCAGCCGGGGACTAGCGGGAGCGGGGAATGAGCAGTTCTTC; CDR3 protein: CASSRGLAGAGNEQFF
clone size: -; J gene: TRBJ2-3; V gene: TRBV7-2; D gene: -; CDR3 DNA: TGTGCCAGCAGCTTACGCCGGGATGGGTATACGCAGTATTTT; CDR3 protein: CASSLRRDGYTQYF
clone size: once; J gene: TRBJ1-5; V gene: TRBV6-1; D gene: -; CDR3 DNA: TGTGCCAGCAGTGAGAGCAGCCTAAGCAATCAGCCCCAGCATTTT; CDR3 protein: CASSESSLSNQPQHF
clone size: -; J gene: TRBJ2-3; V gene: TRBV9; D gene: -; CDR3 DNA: TGTGCCAGCAACAACAGGGGAGGGAGCACAGATACGCAGTATTTT; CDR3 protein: CASNNRGGSTDTQYF
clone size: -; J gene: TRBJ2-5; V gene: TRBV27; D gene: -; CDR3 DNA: TGTGCCAGCAGCCAAAGCCCCAGGGGTCGGGAGACCCAGTACTTC; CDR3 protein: CASSQSPRGRETQYF
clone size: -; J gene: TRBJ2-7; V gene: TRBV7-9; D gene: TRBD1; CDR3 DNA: TGTGCCAGCAGCCCCGGGACAGGGTTTACCGAGCAGTACTTC; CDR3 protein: CASSPGTGFTEQYF
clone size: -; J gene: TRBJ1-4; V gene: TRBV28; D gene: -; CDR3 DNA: TGTGCCAGCAGACCCGGGGGGGGTGAAAAACTGTTTTTT; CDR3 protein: CASRPGGGEKLFF
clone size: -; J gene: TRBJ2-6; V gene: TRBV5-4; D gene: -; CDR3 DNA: TGTGCCAGCAGCGTGGACACTGGGGCCAACGTCCTGACTTTC; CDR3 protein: CASSVDTGANVLTF
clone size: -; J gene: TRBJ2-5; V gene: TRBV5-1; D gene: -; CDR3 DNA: TGCGCCAGCAGCTTGGGAGAGCACCGAAGGGAGACCCAGTACTTC; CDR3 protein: CASSLGEHRRETQYF
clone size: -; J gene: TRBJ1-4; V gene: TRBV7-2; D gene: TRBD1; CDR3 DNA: TGTGCCAGCAGCCCCCGGACAGGGGTACTGTTTTTT; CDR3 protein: CASSPRTGVLFF
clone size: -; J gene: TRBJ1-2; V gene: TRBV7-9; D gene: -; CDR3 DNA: TGTGCCAGCAGCTTAGATGGCGCAGGGAACTATGGCTACACCTTC; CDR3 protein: CASSLDGAGNYGYTF
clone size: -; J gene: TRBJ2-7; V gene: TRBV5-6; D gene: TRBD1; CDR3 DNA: TGTGCCAGCAGCCCAAGGACAGGGAGACTTTACGAGCAGTACTTC; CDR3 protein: CASSPRTGRLYEQYF
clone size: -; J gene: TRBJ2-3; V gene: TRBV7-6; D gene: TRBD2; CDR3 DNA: TGTGCCAGCAGCATGGGGGGGATCACAGATACGCAGTATTTT; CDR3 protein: CASSMGGITDTQYF
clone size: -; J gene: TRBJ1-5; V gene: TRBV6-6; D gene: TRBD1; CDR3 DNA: TGTGCCAGCAGCCAGACAGGGGCGGGAAATCAGCCCCAGCATTTT; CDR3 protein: CASSQTGAGNQPQHF
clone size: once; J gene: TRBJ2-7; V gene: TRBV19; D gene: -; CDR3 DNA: TGTGCCAGTAATGGGGGAGCAACCTACGAGCAGTACTTC; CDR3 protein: CASNGGATYEQYF
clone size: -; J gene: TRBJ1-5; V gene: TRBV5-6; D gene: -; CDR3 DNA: TGTGCCAGCAGCTTTACCTTAAGGGGAGAGGGCAATCAGCCCCAGCATTTT; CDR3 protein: CASSFTLRGEGNQPQHF
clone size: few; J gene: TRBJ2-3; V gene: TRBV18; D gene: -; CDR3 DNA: TGTGCCAGCTCACCAAAGGGAGATACGCAGTATTTT; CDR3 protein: CASSPKGDTQYF
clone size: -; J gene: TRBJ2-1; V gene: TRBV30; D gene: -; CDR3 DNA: TGTGCCGGGGACTTCTTCGCCGCCGCACACAAGAATGAGCAGTTCTTC; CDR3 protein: CAGDFFAAAHKNEQFF
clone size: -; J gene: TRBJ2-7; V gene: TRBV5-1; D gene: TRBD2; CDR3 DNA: TGCGCCAGCAGCTACAGGACAGGCGCCCTAGCGGGAACCCCCTACGAGCAGTACTTC; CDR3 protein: CASSYRTGALAGTPYEQYF
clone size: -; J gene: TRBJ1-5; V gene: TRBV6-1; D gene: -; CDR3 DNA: TGTGCCACCGGACTGGACAATCAGCCCCAGCATTTT; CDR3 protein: CATGLDNQPQHF
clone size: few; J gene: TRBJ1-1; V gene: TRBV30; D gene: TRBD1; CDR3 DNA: TGTGCCTGGACCAGAGGATCCGGGACAGGGGACACTGAAGCTTTCTTT; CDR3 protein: CAWTRGSGTGDTEAFF
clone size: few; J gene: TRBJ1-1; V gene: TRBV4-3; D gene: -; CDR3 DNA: TGCGCCAGCAGCCAGGGGAACACTGAAGCTTTCTTT; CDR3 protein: CASSQGNTEAFF
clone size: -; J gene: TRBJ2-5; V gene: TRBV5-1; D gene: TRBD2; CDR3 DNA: TGCGCCAGCAGCTTTACTAGCGGGAGGGAGACCCAGTACTTC; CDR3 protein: CASSFTSGRETQYF
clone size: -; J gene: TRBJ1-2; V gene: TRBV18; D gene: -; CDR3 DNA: TGTGCCAGCTCACCCGGGACGGGCGAGTTTGGCTACACCTTC; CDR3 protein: CASSPGTGEFGYTF
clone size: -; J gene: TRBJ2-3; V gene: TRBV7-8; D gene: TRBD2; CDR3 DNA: TGTGCCAGCAAAAAAGTTCCTAGCGGGAGGGCCTGGACCTCTAGCGGCACAGATACGCAGTATTTT; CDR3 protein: CASKKVPSGRAWTSSGTDTQYF
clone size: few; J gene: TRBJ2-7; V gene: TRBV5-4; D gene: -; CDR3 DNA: TGTGCCAGCAGCCGAGGGCAGGGGATCCAAGCCTACGAGCAGTACTTC; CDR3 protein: CASSRGQGIQAYEQYF
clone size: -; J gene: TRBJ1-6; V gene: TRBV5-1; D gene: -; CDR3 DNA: TGCGCCAGCAGCTTGGGGGAGAGCTCCTATAATTCACCCCTCCACTTT; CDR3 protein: CASSLGESSYNSPLHF
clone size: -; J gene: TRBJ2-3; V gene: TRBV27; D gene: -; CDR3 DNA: TGTGCCAGCAGTAGGACATACCGCGAAGTGCTTAGCACAGATACGCAGTATTTT; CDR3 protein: CASSRTYREVLSTDTQYF
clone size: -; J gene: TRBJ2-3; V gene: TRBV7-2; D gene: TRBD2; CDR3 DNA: TGTGCCAGCAGCTTACTAGCGGGAGGGGGCACAGATACGCAGTATTTT; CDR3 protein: CASSLLAGGGTDTQYF
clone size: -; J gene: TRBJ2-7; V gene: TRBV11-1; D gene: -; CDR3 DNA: TGTGCCAGCAGCTTAGTCATGGGAGAGCAGTACTTC; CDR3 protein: CASSLVMGEQYF
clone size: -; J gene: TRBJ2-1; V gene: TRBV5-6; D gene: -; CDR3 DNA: TGTGCCAGCAGCCCAGCGGCCGGGCGTGACAATGAGCAGTTCTTC; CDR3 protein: CASSPAAGRDNEQFF
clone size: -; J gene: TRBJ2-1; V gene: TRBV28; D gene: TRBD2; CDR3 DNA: TGTGCCAGCAGTCAACAGCGGGGGGAGCAGTTCTTC; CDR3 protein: CASSQQRGEQFF
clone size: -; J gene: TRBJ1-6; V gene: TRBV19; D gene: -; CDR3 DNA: TGTGCCAGTAAGGGGAGCACTTCACCCCTCCACTTT; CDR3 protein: CASKGSTSPLHF
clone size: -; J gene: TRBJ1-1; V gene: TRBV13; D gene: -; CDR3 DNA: TGTGCCACCAGCCGCGGCAGGGCGAACACTGAAGCTTTCTTT; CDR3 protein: CATSRGRANTEAFF